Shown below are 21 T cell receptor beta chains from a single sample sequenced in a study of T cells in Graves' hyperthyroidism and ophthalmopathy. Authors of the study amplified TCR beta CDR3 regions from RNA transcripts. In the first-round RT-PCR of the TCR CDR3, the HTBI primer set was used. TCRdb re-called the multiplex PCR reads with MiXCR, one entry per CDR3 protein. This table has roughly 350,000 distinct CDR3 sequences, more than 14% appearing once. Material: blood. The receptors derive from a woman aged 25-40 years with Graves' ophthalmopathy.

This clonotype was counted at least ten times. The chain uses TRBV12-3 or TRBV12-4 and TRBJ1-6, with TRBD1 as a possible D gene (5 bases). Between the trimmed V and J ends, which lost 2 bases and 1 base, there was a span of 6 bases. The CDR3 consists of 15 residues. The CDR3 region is CASSLRGSYNSPLHF. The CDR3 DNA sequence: TGTGCCAGCAGTTTACGGGGGTCCTATAATTCACCCCTCCACTTT.

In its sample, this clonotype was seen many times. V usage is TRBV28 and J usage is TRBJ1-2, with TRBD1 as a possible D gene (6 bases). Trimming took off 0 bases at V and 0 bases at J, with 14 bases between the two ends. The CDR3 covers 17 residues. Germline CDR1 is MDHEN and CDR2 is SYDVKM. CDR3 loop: CASSLWIPGQANYGYTF. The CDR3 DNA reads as TGTGCCAGCAGTTTATGGATACCGGGACAAGCTAACTATGGCTACACCTTC.

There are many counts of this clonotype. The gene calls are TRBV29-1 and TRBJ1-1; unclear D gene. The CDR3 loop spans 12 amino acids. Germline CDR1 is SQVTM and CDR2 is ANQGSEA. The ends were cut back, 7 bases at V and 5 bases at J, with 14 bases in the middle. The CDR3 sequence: CSASGSKTEAFF. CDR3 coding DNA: TGCAGCGCTTCCGGGAGTAAAACTGAAGCTTTCTTT.

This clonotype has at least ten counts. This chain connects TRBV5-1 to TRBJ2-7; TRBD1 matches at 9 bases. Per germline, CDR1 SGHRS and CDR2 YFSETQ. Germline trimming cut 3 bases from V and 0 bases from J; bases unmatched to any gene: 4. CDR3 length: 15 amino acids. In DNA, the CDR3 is TGCGCCAGCAGCTGGGGACAGGGCCCCTCCTACGAGCAGTACTTC. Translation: CASSWGQGPSYEQYF. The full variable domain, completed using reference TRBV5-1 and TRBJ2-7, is KAGVTQTPRYLIKTRGQQVTLSCSPISGHRSVSWYQQTPGQGLQFLFEYFSETQRNKGNFPGRFSGRQFSNSRSEMNVSTLELGDSALYLCASSWGQGPSYEQYFGPGTRLTVT.

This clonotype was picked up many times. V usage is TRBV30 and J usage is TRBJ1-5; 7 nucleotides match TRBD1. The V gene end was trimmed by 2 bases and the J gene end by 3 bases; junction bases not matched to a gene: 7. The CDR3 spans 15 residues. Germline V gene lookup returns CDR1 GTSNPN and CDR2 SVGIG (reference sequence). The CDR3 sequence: CAWSRTGTVNQPQHF. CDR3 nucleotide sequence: TGTGCCTGGAGTCGTACAGGGACAGTCAATCAGCCCCAGCATTTT.

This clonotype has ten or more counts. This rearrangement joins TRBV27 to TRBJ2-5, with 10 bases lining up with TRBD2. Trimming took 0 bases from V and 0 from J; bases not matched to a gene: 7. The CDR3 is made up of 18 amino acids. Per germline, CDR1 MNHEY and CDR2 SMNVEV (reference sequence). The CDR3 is CASSLSGFSGGHQETQYF. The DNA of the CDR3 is TGTGCCAGCAGTTTATCGGGGTTTAGCGGGGGGCACCAAGAGACCCAGTACTTC.

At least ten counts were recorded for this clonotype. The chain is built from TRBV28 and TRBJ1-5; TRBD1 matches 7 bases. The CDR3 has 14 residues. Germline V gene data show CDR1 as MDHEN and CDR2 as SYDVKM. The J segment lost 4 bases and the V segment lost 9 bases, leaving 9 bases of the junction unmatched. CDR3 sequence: CASLEGGGNQPQHF. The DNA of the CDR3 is TGTGCCAGTCTCGAAGGGGGCGGGAATCAGCCCCAGCATTTT.

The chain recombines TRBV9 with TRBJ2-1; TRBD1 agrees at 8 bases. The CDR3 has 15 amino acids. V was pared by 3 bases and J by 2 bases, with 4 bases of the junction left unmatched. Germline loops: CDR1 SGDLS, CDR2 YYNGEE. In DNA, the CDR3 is TGTGCCAGCAGCGGGACAGGGATAACCTACAATGAGCAGTTCTTC. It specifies CASSGTGITYNEQFF.

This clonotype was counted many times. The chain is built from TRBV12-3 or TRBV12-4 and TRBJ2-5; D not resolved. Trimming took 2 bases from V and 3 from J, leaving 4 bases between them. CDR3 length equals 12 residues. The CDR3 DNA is TGTGCCAGCAGTTTAACAGAAGAGACCCAGTACTTC. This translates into CASSLTEETQYF.

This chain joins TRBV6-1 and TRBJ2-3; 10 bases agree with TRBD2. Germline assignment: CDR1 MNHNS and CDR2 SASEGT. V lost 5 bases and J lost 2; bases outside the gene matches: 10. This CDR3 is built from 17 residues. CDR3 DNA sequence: TGTGCCAGCAGTTCAACTTCAGCGGGGGGGAACACAGATACGCAGTATTTT. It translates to CASSSTSAGGNTDTQYF.

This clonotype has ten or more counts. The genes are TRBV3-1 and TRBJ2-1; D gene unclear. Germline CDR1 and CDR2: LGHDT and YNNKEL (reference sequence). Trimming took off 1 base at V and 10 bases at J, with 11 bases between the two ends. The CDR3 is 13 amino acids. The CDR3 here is CASSQGELGEQFF. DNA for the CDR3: TGTGCCAGCAGCCAAGGAGAGTTAGGCGAGCAGTTCTTC.

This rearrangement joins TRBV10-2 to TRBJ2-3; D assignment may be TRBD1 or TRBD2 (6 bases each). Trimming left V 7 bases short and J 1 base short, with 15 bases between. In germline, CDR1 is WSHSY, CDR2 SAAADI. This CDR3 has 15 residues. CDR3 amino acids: CASNYGGQRTDTQYF. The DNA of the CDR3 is TGCGCCAGCAACTACGGGGGACAACGCACAGATACGCAGTATTTT.

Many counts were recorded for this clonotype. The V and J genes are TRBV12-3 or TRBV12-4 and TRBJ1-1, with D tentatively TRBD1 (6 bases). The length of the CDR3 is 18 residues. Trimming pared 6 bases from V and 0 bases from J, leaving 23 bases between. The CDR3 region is CASSRPGWGAGVNTEAFF. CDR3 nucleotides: TGTGCCAGCAGCCGCCCCGGGTGGGGGGCTGGGGTGAACACTGAAGCTTTCTTT.

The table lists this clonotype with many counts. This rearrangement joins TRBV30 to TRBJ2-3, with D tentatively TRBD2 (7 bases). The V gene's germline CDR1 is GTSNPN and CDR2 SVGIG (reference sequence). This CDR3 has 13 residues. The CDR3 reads CACKGGGPDTQYF. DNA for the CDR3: TGTGCTTGCAAAGGGGGGGGCCCGGATACGCAGTATTTT.

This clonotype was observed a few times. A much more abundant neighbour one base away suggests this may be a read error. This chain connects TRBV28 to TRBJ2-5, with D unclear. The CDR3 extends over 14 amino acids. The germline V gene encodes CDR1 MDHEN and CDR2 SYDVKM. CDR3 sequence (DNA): TGTGCCAGCAGTTTCCGTCGCCCCGCGGAGATCCAGTACTTC. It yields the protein CASSFRRPAEIQYF.

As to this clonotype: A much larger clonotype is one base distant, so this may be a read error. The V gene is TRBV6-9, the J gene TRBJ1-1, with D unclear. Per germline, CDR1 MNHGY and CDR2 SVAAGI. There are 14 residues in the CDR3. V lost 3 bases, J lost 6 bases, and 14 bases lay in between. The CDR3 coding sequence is TGTGCCAGCAGTTACCCAACGCCAAGGGCTGAAGCTTTCTTT. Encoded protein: CASSYPTPRAEAFF.

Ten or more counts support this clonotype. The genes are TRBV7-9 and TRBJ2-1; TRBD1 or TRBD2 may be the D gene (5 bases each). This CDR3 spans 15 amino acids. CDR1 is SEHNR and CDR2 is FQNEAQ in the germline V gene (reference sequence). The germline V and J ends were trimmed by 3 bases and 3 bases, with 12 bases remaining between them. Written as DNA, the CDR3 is TGTGCCAGCAGCTTCCCACGGGGCCTCTACAATGAGCAGTTCTTC. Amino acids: CASSFPRGLYNEQFF. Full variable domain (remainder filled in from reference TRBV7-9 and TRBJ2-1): DTGVSQNPRHKITKRGQNVTFRCDPISEHNRLYWYRQTLGQGPEFLTYFQNEAQLEKSRLLSDRFSAERPKGSFSTLEIQRTEQGDSAMYLCASSFPRGLYNEQFFGPGTRLTVL.

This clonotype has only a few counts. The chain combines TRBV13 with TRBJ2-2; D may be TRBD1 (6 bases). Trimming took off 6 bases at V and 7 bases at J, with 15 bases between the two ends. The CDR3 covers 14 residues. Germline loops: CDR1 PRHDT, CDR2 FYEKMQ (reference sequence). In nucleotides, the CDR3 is TGTGCCAGCAGACTACAGGGTGCTGGCGGGGAGCTGTTTTTT. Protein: CASRLQGAGGELFF.

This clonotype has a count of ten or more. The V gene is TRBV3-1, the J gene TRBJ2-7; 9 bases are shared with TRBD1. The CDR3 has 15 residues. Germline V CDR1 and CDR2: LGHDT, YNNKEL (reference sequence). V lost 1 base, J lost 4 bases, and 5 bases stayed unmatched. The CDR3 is CASSQAGTGSYEQYF. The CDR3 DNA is TGTGCCAGCAGCCAAGCCGGGACAGGGTCTTACGAGCAGTACTTC.

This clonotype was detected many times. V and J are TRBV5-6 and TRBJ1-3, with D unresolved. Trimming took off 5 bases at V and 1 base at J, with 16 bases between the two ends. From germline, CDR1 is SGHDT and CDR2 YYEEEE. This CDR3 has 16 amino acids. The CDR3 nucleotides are TGTGCCAGCAGTGGGAACAGATTAAGTTCTGGAAACACCATATATTTT. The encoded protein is CASSGNRLSSGNTIYF.

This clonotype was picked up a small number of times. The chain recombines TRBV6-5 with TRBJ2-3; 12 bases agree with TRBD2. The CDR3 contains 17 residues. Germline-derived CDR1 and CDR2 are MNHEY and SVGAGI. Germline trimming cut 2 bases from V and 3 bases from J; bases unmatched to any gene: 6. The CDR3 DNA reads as TGTGCCAGCAGTTACAAAACTAGCGGGGGGAGGACAGATACGCAGTATTTT. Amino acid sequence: CASSYKTSGGRTDTQYF.